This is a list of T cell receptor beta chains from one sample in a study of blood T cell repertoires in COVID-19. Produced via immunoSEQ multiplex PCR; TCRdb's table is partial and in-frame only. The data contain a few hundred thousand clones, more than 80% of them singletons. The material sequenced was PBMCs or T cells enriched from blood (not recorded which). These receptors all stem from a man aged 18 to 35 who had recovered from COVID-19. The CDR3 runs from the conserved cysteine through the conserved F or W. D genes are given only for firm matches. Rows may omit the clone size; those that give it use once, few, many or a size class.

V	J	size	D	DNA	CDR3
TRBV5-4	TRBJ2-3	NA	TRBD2	TGTGCCAGCAGCTTAGCGGGGGTAACACTCACAGATACGCAGTATTTT	CASSLAGVTLTDTQYF
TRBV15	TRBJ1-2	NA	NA	TGTGCCACCAGCCCCCAGGGGTACAACAATAACTATGGCTACACCTTC	CATSPQGYNNNYGYTF
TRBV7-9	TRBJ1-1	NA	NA	TGTGCCAGCAGCTTACAGGGGATGTTTATTGGGGCAGCTTTCTTT	CASSLQGMFIGAAFF
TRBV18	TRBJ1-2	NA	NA	TGTGCCAGCTCACCGGGCGGGGCTCTGGGCTACACCTTC	CASSPGGALGYTF
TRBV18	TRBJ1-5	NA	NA	TGTGCCAGCTCACCCCGTGCCAGGTCCCAGCCCCAGCATTTT	CASSPRARSQPQHF
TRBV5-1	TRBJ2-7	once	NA	TGCGCCAGCAGCTTGGCAGGGGTCGATCTCTACGAGCAGTACTTC	CASSLAGVDLYEQYF
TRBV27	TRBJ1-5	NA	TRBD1	TGTGCCAGCAGAGGCAGGGGGAGCGTGCAGCCCCAGCATTTT	CASRGRGSVQPQHF
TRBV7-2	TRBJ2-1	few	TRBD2	TGTGCCAGCAGAGCCGGACTAGCGGGATTGAGTGAGCAGTTCTTC	CASRAGLAGLSEQFF
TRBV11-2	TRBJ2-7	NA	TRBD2	TGTGCCAGCAGCCGTATGGGACTAGCCCTCTACGAGCAGTACTTC	CASSRMGLALYEQYF
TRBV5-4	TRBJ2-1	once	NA	TGTGCCAGCAAGAGAGCAGGTAGCTCCTACAATGAGCAGTTCTTC	CASKRAGSSYNEQFF
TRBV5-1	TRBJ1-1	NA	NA	TGCGCCAGCAGCGAGCCACAGGGGAACACTGAAGCTTTCTTT	CASSEPQGNTEAFF
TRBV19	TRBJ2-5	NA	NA	TGTGCCAGTAGTATGCAGAGAGGAGAGACCCAGTACTTC	CASSMQRGETQYF
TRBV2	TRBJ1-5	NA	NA	TGTGCCAGCAGTGTTTTCGGGACTCCATCGGAGCCCCAGCATTTT	CASSVFGTPSEPQHF
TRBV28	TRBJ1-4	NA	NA	TGTGCCAGCAGAGTAGCTAATGGCGAAAAACTGTTTTTT	CASRVANGEKLFF
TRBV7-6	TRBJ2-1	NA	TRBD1	TGTGCCAGCAGCTTAGCGAAACCACCTGTGAGGGACAGGGTTGGGGAGCAGTTCTTC	CASSLAKPPVRDRVGEQFF
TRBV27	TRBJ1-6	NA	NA	TGTGCCAGCAGTTTATCGTACGGGTCGTTGGTTAGTTCACCCCTCCACTTT	CASSLSYGSLVSSPLHF
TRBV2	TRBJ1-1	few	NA	TGTGCCAGCAGGTCAGGGGTTGAAGCTTTCTTT	CASRSGVEAFF
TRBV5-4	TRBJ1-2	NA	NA	TGTGCCAGCAGCCCCACCAACACAAACTATGGCTACACCTTC	CASSPTNTNYGYTF
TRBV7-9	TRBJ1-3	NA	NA	TGTGCCAGCAGCTTTGACAGGCATGGAAACACCATATATTTT	CASSFDRHGNTIYF
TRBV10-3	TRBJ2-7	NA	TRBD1	TGTGCCGCCCAGGGACAGGGGTCCTACGAGCAGTACTTC	CAAQGQGSYEQYF
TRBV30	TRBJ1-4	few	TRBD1	TGTGCCTGGAGTGTCCATACAGGGGAACTGTTTTTT	CAWSVHTGELFF
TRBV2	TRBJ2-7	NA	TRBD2	TGTGCCAGCAGTGGAGATAGCGGGAGGCCACCCTACGAGCAGTACTTC	CASSGDSGRPPYEQYF
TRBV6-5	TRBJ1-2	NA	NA	TGTGCCAGCAGTCATACTGCTAACTATGGCTACACCTTC	CASSHTANYGYTF
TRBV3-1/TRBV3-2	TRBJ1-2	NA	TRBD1	TGTGCCAGCAGCCTACGCGGACAGGTTCGGAACTATGGCTACACCTTC	CASSLRGQVRNYGYTF
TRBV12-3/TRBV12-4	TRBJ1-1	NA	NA	TGTGCCAGTTCGACAAAAACGAACACTGAAGCTTTCTTT	CASSTKTNTEAFF
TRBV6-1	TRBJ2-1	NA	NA	TGTGCCAGCAGTGAAGCCCCGGGGAGATACAATGAGCAGTTCTTC	CASSEAPGRYNEQFF
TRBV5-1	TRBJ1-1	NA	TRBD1	TGCGCCAGCACCCTATCAACTTCCGGGACAGGATACCGTGAAGCTTTCTTT	CASTLSTSGTGYREAFF